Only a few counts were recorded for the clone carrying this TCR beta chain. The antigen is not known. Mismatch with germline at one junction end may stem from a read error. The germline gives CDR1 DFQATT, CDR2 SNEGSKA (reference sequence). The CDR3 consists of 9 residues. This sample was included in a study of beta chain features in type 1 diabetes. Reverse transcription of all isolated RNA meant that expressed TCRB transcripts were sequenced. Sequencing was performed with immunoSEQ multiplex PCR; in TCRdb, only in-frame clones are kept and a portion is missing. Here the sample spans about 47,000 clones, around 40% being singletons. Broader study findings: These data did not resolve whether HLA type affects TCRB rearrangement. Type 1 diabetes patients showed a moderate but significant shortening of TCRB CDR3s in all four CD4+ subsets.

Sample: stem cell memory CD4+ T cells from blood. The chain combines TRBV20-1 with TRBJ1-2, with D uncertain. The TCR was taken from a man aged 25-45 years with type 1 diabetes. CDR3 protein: CSIGNRWSF. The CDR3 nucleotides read TGCAGTATCGGAAACAGATGGTCCTTC.